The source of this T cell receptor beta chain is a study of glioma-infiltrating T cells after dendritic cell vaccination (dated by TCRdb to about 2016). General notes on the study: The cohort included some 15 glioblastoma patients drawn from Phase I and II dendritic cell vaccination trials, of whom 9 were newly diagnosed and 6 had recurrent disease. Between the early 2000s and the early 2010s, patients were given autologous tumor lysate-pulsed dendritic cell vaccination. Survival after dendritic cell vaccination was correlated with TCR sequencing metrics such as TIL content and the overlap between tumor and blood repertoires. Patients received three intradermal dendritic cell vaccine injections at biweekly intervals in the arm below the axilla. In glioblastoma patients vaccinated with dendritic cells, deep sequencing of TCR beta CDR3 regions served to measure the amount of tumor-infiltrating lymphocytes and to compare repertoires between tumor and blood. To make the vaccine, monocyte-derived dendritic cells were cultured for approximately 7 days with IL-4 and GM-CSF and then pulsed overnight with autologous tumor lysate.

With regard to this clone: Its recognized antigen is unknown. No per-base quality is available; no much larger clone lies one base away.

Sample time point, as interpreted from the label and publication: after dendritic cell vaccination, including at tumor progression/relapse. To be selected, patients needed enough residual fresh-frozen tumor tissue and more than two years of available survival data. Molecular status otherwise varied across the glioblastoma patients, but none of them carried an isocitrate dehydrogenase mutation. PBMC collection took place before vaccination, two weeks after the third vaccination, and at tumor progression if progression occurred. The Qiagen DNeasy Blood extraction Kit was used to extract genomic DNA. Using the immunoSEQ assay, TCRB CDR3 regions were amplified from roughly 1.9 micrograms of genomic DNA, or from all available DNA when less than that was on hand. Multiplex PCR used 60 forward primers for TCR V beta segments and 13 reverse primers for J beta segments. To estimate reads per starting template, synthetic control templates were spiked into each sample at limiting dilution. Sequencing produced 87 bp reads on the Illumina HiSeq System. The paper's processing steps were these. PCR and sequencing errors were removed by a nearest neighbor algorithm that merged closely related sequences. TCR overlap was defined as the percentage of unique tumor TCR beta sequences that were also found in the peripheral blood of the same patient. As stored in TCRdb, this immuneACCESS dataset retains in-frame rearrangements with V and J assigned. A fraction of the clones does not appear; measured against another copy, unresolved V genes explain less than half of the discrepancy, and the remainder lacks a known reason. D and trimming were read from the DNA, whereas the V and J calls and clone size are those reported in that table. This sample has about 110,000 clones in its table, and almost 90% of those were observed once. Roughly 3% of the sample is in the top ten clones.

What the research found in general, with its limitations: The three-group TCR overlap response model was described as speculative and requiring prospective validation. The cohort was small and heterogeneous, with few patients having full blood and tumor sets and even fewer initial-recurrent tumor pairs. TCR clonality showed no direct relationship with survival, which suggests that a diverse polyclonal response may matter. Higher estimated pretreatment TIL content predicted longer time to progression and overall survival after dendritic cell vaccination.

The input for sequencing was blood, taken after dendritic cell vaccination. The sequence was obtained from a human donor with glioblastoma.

DNA sequence: TGTGCCAGCAGCCTAGCGGGGGGGCCTAAGAGCACAGATACGCAGTATTTT. Its protein product is CASSLAGGPKSTDTQYF. The chain is assembled from TRBV9 and TRBJ2-3, with 12 junctional bases fitting TRBD2. Germline trimming amounts to 4 bases on V and 0 bases on J, with 6 as the count of junction bases outside the gene matches. Per the germline V gene, SGDLS is the CDR1 and YYNGEE is the CDR2. Its CDR3 holds 17 amino acids, cysteine through phenylalanine. Only the CDR3 part of the read is kept: 51 bases, read in frame from the first base.